These T cell receptor beta chains were read from a single sample in a study of monozygotic twins with inflammatory bowel disease. Each CDR3 protein gets one entry in TCRdb, which reprocessed the 5' RACE reads and gives no DNA. The specimen's table records fewer than 550,000 distinct CDR3 sequences. Sequencing was performed on blood. The source of these receptors is a human donor with ulcerative colitis or Crohn's disease, or a healthy co-twin of an affected twin (not recorded which). CDR3s include the opening cysteine and the closing phenylalanine or tryptophan.

J gene,V gene,CDR3 protein
TRBJ2-7,TRBV5-1,CASSKQGAYEQYF
TRBJ2-1,TRBV7-2,CASSLIRAHEQFF
TRBJ1-1,TRBV12-3/TRBV12-4,CASSRPSMNTEAFF
TRBJ2-7,TRBV2,CASKPDSYEQYF
TRBJ1-1,TRBV20-1,CSARDRGTGYQEAFF
TRBJ1-1,TRBV11-2,CASSLERVNTEAFF
TRBJ1-2,TRBV9,CASSVGGASYGYTF
TRBJ2-5,TRBV7-2,CASSLGLRGAETQYF
TRBJ1-1,TRBV4-3,CASSRGEDRPTEAFF
TRBJ2-7,TRBV7-9,CASSLDTGLEQYF
TRBJ1-5,TRBV6-1,CASSEARPGWRPQHF
TRBJ2-6,TRBV7-2,CASSFGTGGSGANVLTF
TRBJ2-2,TRBV24-1,CATSQAGITGELFF
TRBJ2-1,TRBV3-1,CASSQVELGEQFF
TRBJ1-5,TRBV10-3,CAISDRARNQPQHF
TRBJ2-7,TRBV4-2,CASSPSGTKVYEQYF
TRBJ1-1,TRBV5-4,CASTIQGDTEAFF
TRBJ1-2,TRBV12-3/TRBV12-4,CASRGTGTGYTF
TRBJ2-1,TRBV20-1,CSARDLAGAGYNEQFF
TRBJ1-3,TRBV7-8,CASSRGQAGNTIYF
TRBJ2-7,TRBV28,CASNLQLHYEQYF
TRBJ1-1,TRBV6-1,CASSSAPGGGTEAFF
TRBJ2-3,TRBV4-3,CASSPQGWEADTQYF
TRBJ1-6,TRBV5-4,CASSSSRTGGLSYNSPLHF
TRBJ1-2,TRBV11-2,CASSLTEGAYYGYTF
TRBJ1-2,TRBV6-5,CASRANGGYGYTF
TRBJ2-1,TRBV3-1,CASSHPRPGLARNEQFF
TRBJ2-5,TRBV5-1,CASSRSLAEETQYF
TRBJ2-3,TRBV7-2,CASSPPGQNTDTQYF
TRBJ2-3,TRBV12-3/TRBV12-4,CASRDGRRDTQYF
TRBJ1-2,TRBV18,CASSPDRFYGYTF
TRBJ2-3,TRBV20-1,CSLSAGGTDTQYF
TRBJ1-3,TRBV20-1,CSAFGTGRGNTIYF
TRBJ2-7,TRBV5-1,CASSREEGAKEQYF
TRBJ1-1,TRBV6-5,CASSYSGDSVAMNTEAFF
TRBJ2-1,TRBV7-9,CASSLAQGLASNEQFF
TRBJ1-1,TRBV7-3,CASSSPPGEAFF
TRBJ1-5,TRBV19,CASSIQGNGNQPQHF
TRBJ2-7,TRBV5-4,CASSLDFSYEQYF
TRBJ1-2,TRBV4-3,CASSQDRARLGYTF
TRBJ1-4,TRBV5-1,CASKKELQGWTNEKLFF
TRBJ2-7,TRBV13,CASSSRPGTGLVFEQYF
TRBJ2-7,TRBV10-3,CAIADSASGTYEQYF
TRBJ2-2,TRBV5-1,CASSVSTGELFF